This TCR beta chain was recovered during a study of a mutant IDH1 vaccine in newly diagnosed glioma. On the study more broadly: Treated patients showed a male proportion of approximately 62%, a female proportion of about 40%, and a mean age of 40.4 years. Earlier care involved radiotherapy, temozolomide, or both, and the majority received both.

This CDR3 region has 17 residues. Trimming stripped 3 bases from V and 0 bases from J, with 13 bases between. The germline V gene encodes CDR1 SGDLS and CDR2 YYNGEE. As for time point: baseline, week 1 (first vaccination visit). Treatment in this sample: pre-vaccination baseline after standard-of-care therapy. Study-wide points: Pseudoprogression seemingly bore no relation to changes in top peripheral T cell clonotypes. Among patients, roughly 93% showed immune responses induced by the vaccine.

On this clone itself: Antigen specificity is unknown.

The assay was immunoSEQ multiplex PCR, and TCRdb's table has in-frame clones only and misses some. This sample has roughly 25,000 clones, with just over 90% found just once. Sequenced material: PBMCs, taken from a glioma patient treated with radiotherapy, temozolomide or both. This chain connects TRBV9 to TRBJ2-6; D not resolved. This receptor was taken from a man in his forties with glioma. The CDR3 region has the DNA TGTGCCAGCAGCGGGCTGGACGGACCCTCTGGGGCCAACGTCCTGACTTTC. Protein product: CASSGLDGPSGANVLTF.